These 21 T cell receptor beta chains were all obtained from the same sample, sequenced in a study of blood T cell repertoires in COVID-19. Generated by immunoSEQ multiplex PCR, the TCRdb table keeps only in-frame clones and is missing some. This sample yields about 86,000 clones, of which 85% are seen a single time; nearly 3.5% belongs to the top ten. The sample was peripheral blood. The receptors were sampled from a man aged 45-60 years with acute or convalescent COVID-19.

The chain couples TRBV20-1 to TRBJ2-1, with unresolved D. The CDR3 has 15 residues. V lost 3 bases and J lost 2, with 14 bases in between. CDR1 DFQATT and CDR2 SNEGSKA come from the germline V gene (reference sequence). DNA of the CDR3: TGCAGTGCTAGTGCCGACTCCACAACCTACAATGAGCAGTTCTTC. This sequence encodes CSASADSTTYNEQFF.

The chain employs TRBV24-1 and TRBJ1-5; a weak D match, TRBD1 (5 bases). The CDR3 has 15 amino acids. In germline, CDR1 is KGHDR, CDR2 SFDVKD. With 6 bases removed from V and 0 bases from J, the gap between germline ends came to 11 bases. CDR3 sequence reads: CATSPTANSNQPQHF. The CDR3 DNA is TGTGCCACCAGTCCGACAGCAAATAGCAATCAGCCCCAGCATTTT.

This chain connects TRBV29-1 to TRBJ1-1, with 7 bases aligning to TRBD1. CDR3 length equals 13 residues. V trimming: 6 bases; J trimming: 5 bases; junction bases outside the gene matches: 9. Looked up from germline, CDR1 is SQVTM and CDR2 is ANQGSEA. The CDR3 sequence: CSVSTSGGTEAFF. CDR3 nucleotide sequence: TGCAGCGTCTCAACTTCAGGGGGGACTGAAGCTTTCTTT.

V and J are TRBV18 and TRBJ1-6; D is ambiguous. CDR3 length: 15 residues. Looked up from germline, CDR1 is KGHSH and CDR2 is LQKENI. The V end lost 0 bases, the J end lost 7 bases, and 10 bases lay between the germline ends. The CDR3 loop is CASSPPREGNSPLHF. The CDR3 DNA is TGTGCCAGCTCACCACCTCGGGAAGGGAATTCACCCCTCCACTTT.

The rearrangement uses TRBV4-1 and TRBJ2-3; 10 nucleotides align to TRBD2. Germline CDR1 MGHRA, CDR2 YSYEKL. The CDR3 runs to 16 residues. The junction had 4 bases not matched to a gene; V was cut back by 1 base and J by 3 bases. In nucleotides, the CDR3 is TGCGCCAGCAGCCAAGTGATAGCGGGGGGAACAGATACGCAGTATTTT. Translating it yields CASSQVIAGGTDTQYF.

This chain uses TRBV3-1 (or the pseudogene TRBV3-2) with TRBJ2-1; TRBD2 agrees at 7 bases. V dropped 5 bases and J dropped 0; count of bases not matched to a gene: 7. The CDR3 runs to 16 residues. CDR1 is LGHDT and CDR2 is YNNKEL in the germline V gene (reference sequence). As DNA, the CDR3 is TGTGCCAGCAGCTTACAAGCGGGGCACTCCTACAATGAGCAGTTCTTC. Translating gives CASSLQAGHSYNEQFF.

The chain employs TRBV15 and TRBJ1-6; TRBD1 might be the D (5 bases). V was cut by 9 bases and J by 0 bases, with 9 bases left in between. Germline V gene sequence: CDR1 LNHNV, CDR2 YYDKDF (reference sequence). This CDR3 region has 14 residues. The DNA of the CDR3 is TGTGCCACTGGGGGGAGCTCCTATAATTCACCCCTCCACTTT. Its translation: CATGGSSYNSPLHF.

J is TRBJ2-7 and V is TRBV30, with a possible D match to TRBD2 (6 bases). V lost 2 bases and J 6 bases, leaving 26 bases between the germline ends. CDR1 GTSNPN and CDR2 SVGIG come from the germline V gene (reference sequence). The CDR3 covers 17 residues. The CDR3 nucleotides read TGTGCCTGGAGTACCCCCCCACAGCCCCGGAGGGCGGCCGAGCAGTACTTC. This encodes CAWSTPPQPRRAAEQYF.

This sequence joins TRBV7-9 and TRBJ1-1; 8 nucleotides match TRBD1. The germline gives CDR1 SEHNR, CDR2 FQNEAQ (reference sequence). There are 14 residues in the CDR3. V trimming: 4 bases; J trimming: 4 bases; junction bases outside the gene matches: 5. The DNA of the CDR3 is TGTGCCAGCAGCTGGACAGGGACCGCCACTGAAGCTTTCTTT. Translating it yields CASSWTGTATEAFF.

The chain employs TRBV10-2 and TRBJ1-3; D gene ambiguous. Per the germline V gene, CDR1 is WSHSY and CDR2 is SAAADI. This CDR3 has 12 residues. V was trimmed by 4 bases and J by 9 bases, leaving 10 bases between them. CDR3 nucleotide sequence: TGCGCCAGCAGTGCCCGGGAAGGCACCATATATTTT. Amino acids: CASSAREGTIYF.

The rearrangement joins TRBV4-3 to TRBJ2-2, with 9 bases lining up with TRBD2. The CDR3 is 18 amino acids. The V gene's germline CDR1 is LGHNA and CDR2 YSLEER. V lost 1 base, J lost 6 bases, and 12 bases stayed unmatched. CDR3 amino acids: CASSQAMAGGLSPGELFF. The CDR3 nucleotides read TGCGCCAGCAGCCAAGCAATGGCGGGAGGGCTAAGTCCCGGGGAGCTGTTTTTT.

This clone has only one observation. The chain uses TRBV28 and TRBJ1-1; 10 bases agree with TRBD1. Germline CDR1 is MDHEN and CDR2 is SYDVKM. Germline trimming cut 6 bases from V and 4 bases from J; bases unmatched to any gene: 11. CDR3 length: 16 amino acids. CDR3 sequence reads: CASRRFGTGVGTEAFF. CDR3 nucleotide sequence: TGTGCCAGCAGGAGATTCGGGACAGGGGTGGGCACTGAAGCTTTCTTT.

The genes are TRBV6-4 and TRBJ2-1; D is uncertain. This CDR3 comprises 12 residues. V shed 4 bases and J shed 9 bases, with 10 bases lying between them. Germline CDR1 and CDR2: MRHNA and SNTAGT. The CDR3, as DNA: TGTGCCAGCAGTGGACCATGGAGTGAGCAGTTCTTC. It translates to CASSGPWSEQFF.

The chain uses TRBV7-9 and TRBJ2-1, with TRBD1 matching over 7 bases. Losses at the gene ends were 5 bases for V and 7 bases for J; bases not matched to a gene: 14. The CDR3 sequence is 16 residues long. The germline V gene encodes CDR1 SEHNR and CDR2 FQNEAQ (reference sequence). The CDR3 DNA sequence: TGTGCCAGCAGCCCAAGTACCGAAAAGGGGGCTAATGAGCAGTTCTTC. Its protein is CASSPSTEKGANEQFF.

The count of this clone is one. V is TRBV3-1 (or the pseudogene TRBV3-2) and J is TRBJ2-7; weak D call: TRBD1 (6 bases). Per the germline V gene, CDR1 is LGHDT and CDR2 is YNNKEL (reference sequence). Trimming left V 10 bases short and J 0 bases short, with 13 bases between. CDR3 length: 13 amino acids. CDR3: CATTTGDSYEQYF. CDR3 nucleotide sequence: TGTGCCACGACGACAGGAGACTCCTACGAGCAGTACTTC.

This chain links TRBV6-5 with TRBJ2-7; possible D gene TRBD1, 6 bases. The CDR3 length is 15 residues. V was cut by 6 bases and J by 3 bases, with 18 bases left in between. In germline, CDR1 is MNHEY, CDR2 SVGAGI. DNA of the CDR3: TGTGCCAGCAGCCAAACCAGGGGATCCCTCTACGAGCAGTACTTC. This encodes CASSQTRGSLYEQYF.

Notes on this clone: Compared with germline, one end of the junction differs, possibly owing to a read error. This chain connects TRBV7-3 to TRBJ2-7, with a tentative D call TRBD1 (6 bases). CDR3 length: 12 amino acids. The V gene's germline CDR1 is SGHTA and CDR2 FQGTGA. CDR3: CPWEQGRSEQYF. The CDR3 DNA reads as TGCCCGTGGGAACAGGGACGAAGCGAGCAGTACTTC.

The chain couples TRBV7-9 to TRBJ2-7, with 8 bases identical to TRBD2. Trimming took 5 bases from V and 4 from J; bases not matched to a gene: 4. Germline CDR1 is SEHNR and CDR2 is FQNEAQ (reference sequence). The CDR3 extends over 13 amino acids. The CDR3 sequence: CASSDPGGYEQYF. Written as DNA, the CDR3 is TGTGCCAGCAGCGACCCGGGGGGGTACGAGCAGTACTTC.

The gene calls are TRBV5-1 and TRBJ2-4; TRBD1 might be the D (5 bases). This CDR3 contains 15 residues. Trimming pared 3 bases from V and 2 bases from J, leaving 12 bases between. CDR1 SGHRS and CDR2 YFSETQ come from the germline V gene. The CDR3, as DNA: TGCGCCAGCAGCTGGGGCGGCGGTACCAAAAACATTCAGTACTTC. Protein sequence: CASSWGGGTKNIQYF. Drawing the rest from reference TRBV5-1 and TRBJ2-4, the complete variable domain is KAGVTQTPRYLIKTRGQQVTLSCSPISGHRSVSWYQQTPGQGLQFLFEYFSETQRNKGNFPGRFSGRQFSNSRSEMNVSTLELGDSALYLCASSWGGGTKNIQYFGAGTRLSVL.

The V gene is TRBV7-8, the J gene TRBJ2-2, with 11 nucleotides matching TRBD2. Germline V gene data show CDR1 as SGHVS and CDR2 as FQNEAQ. CDR3 length: 17 residues. Trimming took 6 bases from V and 2 from J; bases not matched to a gene: 8. The CDR3: CASSNIAGGLNTGELFF. In DNA, the CDR3 is TGTGCCAGCAGTAACATAGCGGGGGGGCTAAACACCGGGGAGCTGTTTTTT.

The rearrangement joins TRBV11-2 to TRBJ2-1, with a weak D call TRBD1 (5 bases). This CDR3 region has 14 residues. Germline V gene data show CDR1 as SGHAT and CDR2 as FQNNGV. With 5 bases removed from V and 8 bases from J, the gap between germline ends came to 16 bases. The CDR3 loop is CASSVNFRADEQFF. The CDR3 DNA sequence: TGTGCCAGCAGCGTAAATTTCAGGGCCGATGAGCAGTTCTTC.